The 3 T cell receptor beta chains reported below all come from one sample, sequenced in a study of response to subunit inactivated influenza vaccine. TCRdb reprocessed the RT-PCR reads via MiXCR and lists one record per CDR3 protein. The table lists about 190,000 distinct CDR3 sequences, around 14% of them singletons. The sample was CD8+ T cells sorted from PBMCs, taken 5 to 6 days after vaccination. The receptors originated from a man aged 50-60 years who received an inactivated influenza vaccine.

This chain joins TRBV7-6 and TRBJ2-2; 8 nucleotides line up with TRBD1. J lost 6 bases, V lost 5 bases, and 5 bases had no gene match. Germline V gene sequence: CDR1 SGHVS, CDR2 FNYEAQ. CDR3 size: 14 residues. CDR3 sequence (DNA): TGTGCCAGCAGCGCCTCCAGGGGGCCCGGGGAGCTGTTTTTT. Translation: CASSASRGPGELFF.

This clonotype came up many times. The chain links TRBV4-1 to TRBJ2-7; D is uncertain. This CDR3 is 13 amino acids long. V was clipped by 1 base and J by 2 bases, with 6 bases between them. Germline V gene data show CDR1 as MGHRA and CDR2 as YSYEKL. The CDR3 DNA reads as TGCGCCAGCAGCCAAGGTATAGCCTACGAGCAGTACTTC. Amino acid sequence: CASSQGIAYEQYF.

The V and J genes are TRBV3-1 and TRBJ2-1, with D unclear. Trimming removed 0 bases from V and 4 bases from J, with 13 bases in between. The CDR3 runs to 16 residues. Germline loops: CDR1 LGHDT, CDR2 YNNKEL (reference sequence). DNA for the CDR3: TGTGCCAGCAGCCAAGATCCGACTCCGATATACAATGAGCAGTTCTTC. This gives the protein CASSQDPTPIYNEQFF.